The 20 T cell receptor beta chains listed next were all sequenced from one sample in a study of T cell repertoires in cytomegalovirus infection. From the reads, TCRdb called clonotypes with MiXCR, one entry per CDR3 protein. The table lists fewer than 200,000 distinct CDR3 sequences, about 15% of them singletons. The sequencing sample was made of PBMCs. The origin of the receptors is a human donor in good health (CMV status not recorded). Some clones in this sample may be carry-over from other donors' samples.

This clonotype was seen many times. The CDR3 DNA is TGTGCCAGCAGTTCGGGACAGTATTACAATGAGCAGTTCTTC. Protein: CASSSGQYYNEQFF. The J gene is TRBJ2-1, the V gene TRBV6-6; 7 bases align to TRBD1. Looked up from germline, CDR1 is MNHNY and CDR2 is SVGAGI (reference sequence). V lost 4 bases to trimming and J lost 4 bases; unmatched junction nucleotides: 4. The CDR3 extends over 14 amino acids.

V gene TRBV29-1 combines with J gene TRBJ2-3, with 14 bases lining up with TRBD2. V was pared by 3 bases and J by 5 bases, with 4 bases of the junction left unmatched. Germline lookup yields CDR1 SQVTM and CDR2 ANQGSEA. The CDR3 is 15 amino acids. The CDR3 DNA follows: TGCAGCGTTGAGGGACTAGCGGGAGCTATAGATACGCAGTATTTT. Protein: CSVEGLAGAIDTQYF.

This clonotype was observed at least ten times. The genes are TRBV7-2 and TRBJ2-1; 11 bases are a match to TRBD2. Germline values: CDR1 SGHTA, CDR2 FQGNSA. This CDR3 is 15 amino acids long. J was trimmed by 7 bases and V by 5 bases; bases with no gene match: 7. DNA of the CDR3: TGTGCCAGCAGCATTATAGCGGGGGGGGGTAATGAGCAGTTCTTC. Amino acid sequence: CASSIIAGGGNEQFF.

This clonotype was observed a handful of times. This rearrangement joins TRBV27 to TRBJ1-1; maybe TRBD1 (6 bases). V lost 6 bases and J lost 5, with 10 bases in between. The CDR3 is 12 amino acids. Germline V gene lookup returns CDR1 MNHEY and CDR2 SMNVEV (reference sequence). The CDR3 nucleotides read TGTGCCAGCAGCCCCCAGGGGACTGAAGCTTTCTTT. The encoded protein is CASSPQGTEAFF.

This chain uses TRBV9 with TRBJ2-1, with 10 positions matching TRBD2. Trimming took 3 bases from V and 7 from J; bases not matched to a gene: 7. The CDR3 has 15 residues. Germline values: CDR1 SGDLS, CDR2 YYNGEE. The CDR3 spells CASSGPAGGGNEQFF. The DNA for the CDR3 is TGTGCCAGCAGCGGCCCAGCGGGGGGGGGGAATGAGCAGTTCTTC.

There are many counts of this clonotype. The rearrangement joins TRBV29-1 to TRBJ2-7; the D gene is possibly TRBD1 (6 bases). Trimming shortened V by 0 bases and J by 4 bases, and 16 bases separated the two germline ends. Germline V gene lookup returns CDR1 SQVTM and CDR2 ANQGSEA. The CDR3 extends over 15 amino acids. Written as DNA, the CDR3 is TGCAGCGTTGAAGACCGACAAGGGGGTCTATACGAGCAGTACTTC. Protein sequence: CSVEDRQGGLYEQYF.

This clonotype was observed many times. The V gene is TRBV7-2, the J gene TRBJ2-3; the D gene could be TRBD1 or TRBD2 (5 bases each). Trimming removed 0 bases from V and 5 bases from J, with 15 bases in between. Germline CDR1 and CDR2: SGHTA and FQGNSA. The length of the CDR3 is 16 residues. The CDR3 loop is CASSLALGGVLDTQYF. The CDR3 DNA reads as TGTGCCAGCAGCTTAGCGCTTGGGGGTGTGTTAGATACGCAGTATTTT.

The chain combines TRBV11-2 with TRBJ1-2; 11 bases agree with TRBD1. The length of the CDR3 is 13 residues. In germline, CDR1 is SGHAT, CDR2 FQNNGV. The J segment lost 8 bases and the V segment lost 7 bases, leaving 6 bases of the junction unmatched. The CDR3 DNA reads TGTGCCAGCACCCACGGGACAGGGGGAGGCTACACCTTC. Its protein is CASTHGTGGGYTF.

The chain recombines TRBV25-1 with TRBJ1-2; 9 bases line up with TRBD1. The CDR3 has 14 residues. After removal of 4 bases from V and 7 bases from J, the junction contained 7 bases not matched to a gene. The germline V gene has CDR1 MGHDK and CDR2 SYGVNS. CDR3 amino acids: CASSVPGQGSGYTF. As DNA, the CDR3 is TGTGCCAGCAGTGTGCCGGGACAGGGCTCTGGCTACACCTTC.

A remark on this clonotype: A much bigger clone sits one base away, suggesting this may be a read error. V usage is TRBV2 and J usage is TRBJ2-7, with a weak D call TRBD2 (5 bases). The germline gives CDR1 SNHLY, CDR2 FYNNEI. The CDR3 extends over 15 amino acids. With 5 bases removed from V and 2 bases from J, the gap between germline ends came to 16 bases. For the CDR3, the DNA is TGTGCCAGCAGTCGAGACGGGGATGTTCCCTACGAGCAGTACTTC. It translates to CASSRDGDVPYEQYF.

DNA of the CDR3: TGTGCCAGCAGATCCTATGACGGAAGGCCGCCCGAAAAACTGTTTTTT. It specifies CASRSYDGRPPEKLFF. V gene TRBV28 combines with J gene TRBJ1-4; D gene unclear. The V gene lost 6 bases and the J gene lost 8 bases, with 22 bases spanning the gap. Germline CDR1 MDHEN, CDR2 SYDVKM. The CDR3 spans 16 residues.

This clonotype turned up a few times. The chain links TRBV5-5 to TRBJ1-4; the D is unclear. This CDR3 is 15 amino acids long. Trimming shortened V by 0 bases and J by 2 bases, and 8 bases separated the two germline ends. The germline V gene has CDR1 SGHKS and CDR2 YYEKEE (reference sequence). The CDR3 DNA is TGTGCCAGCAGCTTGGTCTTAGGGACTAATGAAAAACTGTTTTTT. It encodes CASSLVLGTNEKLFF.

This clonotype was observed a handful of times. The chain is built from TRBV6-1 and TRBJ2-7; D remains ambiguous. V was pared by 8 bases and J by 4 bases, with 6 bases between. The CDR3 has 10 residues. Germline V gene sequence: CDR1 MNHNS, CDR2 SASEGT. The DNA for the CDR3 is TGTGCCAGCGGCTTTTACGAGCAGTACTTC. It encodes CASGFYEQYF.

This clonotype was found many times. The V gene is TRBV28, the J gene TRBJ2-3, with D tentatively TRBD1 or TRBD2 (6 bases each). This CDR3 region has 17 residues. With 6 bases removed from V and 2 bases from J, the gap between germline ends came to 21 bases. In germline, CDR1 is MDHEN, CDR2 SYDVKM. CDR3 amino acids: CASSRFFRGLATDTQYF. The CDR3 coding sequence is TGTGCCAGCAGCCGTTTTTTTCGGGGGCTAGCCACAGATACGCAGTATTTT.

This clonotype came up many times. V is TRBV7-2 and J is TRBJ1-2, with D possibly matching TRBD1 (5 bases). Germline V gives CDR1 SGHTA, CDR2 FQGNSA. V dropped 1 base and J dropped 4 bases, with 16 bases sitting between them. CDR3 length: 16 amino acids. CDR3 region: CASSLEAQGRFYGYTF. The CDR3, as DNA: TGTGCCAGCAGCTTAGAGGCCCAGGGTCGCTTCTATGGCTACACCTTC.

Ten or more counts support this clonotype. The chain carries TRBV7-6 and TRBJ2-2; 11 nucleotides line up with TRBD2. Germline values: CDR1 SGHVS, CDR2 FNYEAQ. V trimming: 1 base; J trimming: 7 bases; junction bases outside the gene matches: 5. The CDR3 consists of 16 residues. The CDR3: CASSLELAGVGGELFF. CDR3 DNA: TGTGCCAGCAGCTTAGAACTAGCGGGAGTTGGCGGGGAGCTGTTTTTT.

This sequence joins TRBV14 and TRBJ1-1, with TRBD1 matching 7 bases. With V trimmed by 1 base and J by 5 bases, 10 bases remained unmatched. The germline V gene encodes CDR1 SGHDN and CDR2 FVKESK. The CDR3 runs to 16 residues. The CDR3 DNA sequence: TGTGCCAGCAGCCAAGGATTTGCAGGGGGATTTACTGAAGCTTTCTTT. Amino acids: CASSQGFAGGFTEAFF.

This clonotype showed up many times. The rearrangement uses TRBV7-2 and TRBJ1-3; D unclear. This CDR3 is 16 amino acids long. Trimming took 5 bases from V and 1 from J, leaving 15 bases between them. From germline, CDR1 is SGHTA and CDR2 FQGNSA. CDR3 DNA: TGTGCCAGCAGCCCTATTAGGAAGGGATCTGGAAACACCATATATTTT. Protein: CASSPIRKGSGNTIYF.

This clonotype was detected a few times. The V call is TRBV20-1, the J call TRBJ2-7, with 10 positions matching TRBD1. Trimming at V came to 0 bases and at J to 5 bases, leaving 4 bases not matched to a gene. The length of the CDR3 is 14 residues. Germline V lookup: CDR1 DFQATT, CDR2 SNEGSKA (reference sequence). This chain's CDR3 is CSAREGTGDNEQYF. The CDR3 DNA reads TGCAGTGCTAGAGAAGGGACAGGGGATAACGAGCAGTACTTC.

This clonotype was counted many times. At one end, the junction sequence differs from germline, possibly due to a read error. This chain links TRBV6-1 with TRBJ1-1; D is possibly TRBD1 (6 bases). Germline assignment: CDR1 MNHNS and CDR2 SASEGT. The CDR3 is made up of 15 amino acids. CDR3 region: CASIEQGGANTEAFF. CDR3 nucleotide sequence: TGTGCCAGCATTGAACAGGGAGGGGCGAACACTGAAGCTTTCTTT.